The 24 T cell receptor beta chains below were found in one sample sequenced in a study of CD8+CD57+ T cells in acquired aplastic anemia. The patients chosen for sequencing had shown expansion of CD8+CD57+ cells (detected by flow cytometry). TCR beta VDJ and CDR3 profiling used genomic DNA as template. In TCRdb, the reads were re-called with MiXCR into one record per CDR3 protein. Found here are roughly 500,000 distinct CDR3 sequences, roughly a third of them singletons; the top ten hold approximately 0.82%. The sequenced material came from sorted CD4+, CD8+, or CD8+CD57+ T cells (not recorded which) from PBMCs. The receptors originated from a human donor with aplastic anemia.

The sample holds one count of this clonotype. J is TRBJ1-3 and V is TRBV7-6; 8 bases match TRBD1. Trimming took 5 bases from V and 2 from J; bases not matched to a gene: 8. The CDR3 has 16 residues. Per the germline V gene, CDR1 is SGHVS and CDR2 is FNYEAQ. This chain's CDR3 is CASSRDRPLAGNTIYF. For the CDR3, the DNA is TGTGCCAGCAGCCGGGACAGGCCTCTCGCTGGAAACACCATATATTTT.

This clonotype appeared many times. The J gene is TRBJ2-7, the V gene TRBV19; 8 bases map to TRBD2. The CDR3 is 14 amino acids. Germline values: CDR1 LNHDA, CDR2 SQIVND (reference sequence). The ends lost 5 bases at V and 3 bases at J; junction bases unmatched: 6. CDR3 sequence (DNA): TGTGCCAGTAGTGAAGTCAGCGGGAGCTACGAGCAGTACTTC. Amino acid sequence: CASSEVSGSYEQYF.

This clonotype was counted at least ten times. The genes are TRBV29-1 and TRBJ1-1; no definite D call. The germline V gene has CDR1 SQVTM and CDR2 ANQGSEA. The CDR3 is 12 residues long. Trimming took 4 bases from V and 2 from J, leaving 8 bases between them. The CDR3 coding sequence is TGCAGCGTTGTCGGGATTAACACTGAAGCTTTCTTT. It translates to CSVVGINTEAFF. The full variable domain, its missing parts supplied by reference TRBV29-1 and TRBJ1-1, is SAVISQKPSRDICQRGTSLTIQCQVDSQVTMMFWYRQQPGQSLTLIATANQGSEATYESGFVIDKFPISRPNLTFSTLTVSNMSPEDSSIYLCSVVGINTEAFFGQGTRLTVV.

Notes on this clonotype: The junction departs from germline at one end; a sequencing error may be responsible. The chain carries TRBV24-1 and TRBJ2-5, with a tentative D call TRBD2 (5 bases). This CDR3 has 14 residues. Per the germline V gene, CDR1 is KGHDR and CDR2 is SFDVKD. In nucleotides, the CDR3 is TGTGCCAGCAGTCCCTGGACTCGTCAAGAGACCCAGTACTTC. Its protein product is CASSPWTRQETQYF.

The chain combines TRBV6-1 with TRBJ2-7; possibly TRBD2 for D (6 bases). The ends were cut back, 11 bases at V and 2 bases at J, with 22 bases in the middle. Germline V gene sequence: CDR1 MNHNS, CDR2 SASEGT. This CDR3 region has 15 residues. CDR3 nucleotides: TGTGCCTGGAGTGTGGGCGGGACTGGCACCTACGAGCAGTACTTC. Protein product: CAWSVGGTGTYEQYF.

This chain joins TRBV28 and TRBJ1-1; 8 bases fit TRBD1. V shed 10 bases and J 5 bases; nucleotides not matched to a gene: 6. The CDR3 runs 12 residues. CDR1 is MDHEN, CDR2 SYDVKM, per germline. The CDR3 DNA follows: TGTGCCACAGAGGACAGGGAGACTGAAGCTTTCTTT. Translating gives CATEDRETEAFF. Filled out from reference TRBV28 and TRBJ1-1, the complete variable domain reads DVKVTQSSRYLVKRTGEKVFLECVQDMDHENMFWYRQDPGLGLRLIYFSYDVKMKEKGDIPEGYSVSREKKERFSLILESASTNQTSMYLCATEDRETEAFFGQGTRLTVV.

This clonotype has at least ten counts. The chain joins TRBV7-8 to TRBJ1-2; the D gene is possibly TRBD1 (6 bases). The germline V gene has CDR1 SGHVS and CDR2 FQNEAQ. Trimming removed 3 bases at V and 2 bases at J, with 7 bases between. The CDR3 extends over 13 amino acids. The DNA for the CDR3 is TGTGCCAGCAGCTTTGACAGGAACTATGGCTACACCTTC. Its protein is CASSFDRNYGYTF.

Worth noting for this clonotype: The conserved closing phenylalanine or tryptophan is absent in this CDR3, likely reflecting a read error. CDR3 sequence (DNA): TGTGCCAGCAGCTTAGACGGAGGGGGGACCTACGAGCAGTACCTC. Its protein product is CASSLDGGGTYEQYL. The rearrangement links TRBV14 to TRBJ2-7, with D perhaps matching TRBD1 or TRBD2 (6 bases each). Germline lookup yields CDR1 SGHDN and CDR2 FVKESK. V was shortened by 5 bases and J by 2 bases, with 16 bases between the two germline ends. The CDR3 contains 15 residues.

This sequence joins TRBV6-1 and TRBJ1-6; 8 nucleotides line up with TRBD1. V shed 6 bases and J 7 bases; nucleotides not matched to a gene: 5. The CDR3 is 14 amino acids. The germline gives CDR1 MNHNS, CDR2 SASEGT. The CDR3 protein is CASRVDRANSPLHF. CDR3 sequence (DNA): TGTGCCAGCAGGGTGGACAGGGCCAATTCACCCCTCCACTTT.

This clonotype was counted many times. This sequence joins TRBV7-8 and TRBJ2-5; 11 bases map to TRBD2. The germline CDR1 and CDR2 sequences are SGHVS and FQNEAQ. There are 16 residues in the CDR3. V dropped 5 bases and J dropped 0; count of bases not matched to a gene: 5. CDR3 sequence (DNA): TGTGCCAGCAGCCACTGGACTAGCGGGTACCAAGAGACCCAGTACTTC. This encodes CASSHWTSGYQETQYF.

This chain uses TRBV20-1 with TRBJ1-1, with D possibly TRBD1 on 5 matching bases. The germline V gene encodes CDR1 DFQATT and CDR2 SNEGSKA (reference sequence). Trimming cost V 0 bases and J 4 bases, with 12 bases left between them. There are 14 residues in the CDR3. CDR3 bases: TGCAGTGCTAGAGACAGGGTGATCGGCACTGAAGCTTTCTTT. This encodes CSARDRVIGTEAFF.

This clonotype was seen at least ten times. This sequence joins TRBV20-1 and TRBJ2-5; TRBD2 matches at 8 bases. The CDR3 runs to 13 residues. Germline assignment: CDR1 DFQATT and CDR2 SNEGSKA (reference sequence). The CDR3 DNA reads as TGCATCCTGTCGGAGCGGGGGTCAGAGACCCAGTACTTC. This sequence encodes CILSERGSETQYF.

The rearrangement joins TRBV24-1 to TRBJ2-7; 8 positions match TRBD2. Germline V lookup: CDR1 KGHDR, CDR2 SFDVKD. Trimming took 11 bases from V and 2 from J; bases not matched to a gene: 1. The CDR3 consists of 11 residues. The CDR3 loop is CASGGPYEQYF. CDR3 sequence (DNA): TGTGCCAGCGGGGGGCCCTACGAGCAGTACTTC.

The genes are TRBV6-1 and TRBJ1-6, with TRBD1 as a possible D gene (6 bases). V was clipped by 7 bases and J by 2 bases, with 15 bases between them. Germline V CDR1 and CDR2: MNHNS, SASEGT. The CDR3 runs 16 residues. CDR3 loop: CASNGNRGTYNSPLHF. CDR3 nucleotide sequence: TGTGCCAGCAATGGAAATAGGGGGACCTATAATTCACCCCTCCACTTT.

This clonotype has just one count. A much larger clone differs from this one at a single base, so this may be a read error. This chain uses TRBV9 with TRBJ1-1; TRBD1 matches at 12 bases. This CDR3 spans 14 amino acids. CDR1 SGDLS and CDR2 YYNGEE come from the germline V gene. V lost 1 base, J lost 10 bases, and 5 bases stayed unmatched. This CDR3 is CASSVTGQGATAFF. DNA of the CDR3: TGTGCCAGCAGCGTAACGGGACAGGGGGCAACAGCTTTCTTT. The complete variable domain, with remaining parts taken from reference TRBV9 and TRBJ1-1, reads DSGVTQTPKHLITATGQRVTLRCSPRSGDLSVYWYQQSLDQGLQFLIQYYNGEERAKGNILERFSAQQFPDLHSELNLSSLELGDSALYFCASSVTGQGATAFFGQGTRLTVV.

The table lists this clonotype with many counts. The chain employs TRBV20-1 and TRBJ1-3; D not resolved. CDR1 is DFQATT, CDR2 SNEGSKA, per germline (reference sequence). V was clipped by 3 bases and J by 2 bases, with 5 bases between them. The CDR3 runs to 12 residues. The CDR3 DNA follows: TGCAGTGCTAGGGCAGCTGGAAACACCATATATTTT. Translating it yields CSARAAGNTIYF.

The gene calls are TRBV7-8 and TRBJ1-4; D is uncertain. CDR3 length: 15 residues. The V end was cut by 1 base, the J end by 4 bases, with 10 bases between. The germline V gene encodes CDR1 SGHVS and CDR2 FQNEAQ. The CDR3 is CASSLVGGINEKLFF. The CDR3 DNA reads as TGTGCCAGCAGCTTAGTGGGTGGGATTAATGAAAAACTGTTTTTT.

This sequence joins TRBV7-3 and TRBJ2-2; TRBD2 is a possible D gene (5 bases). This CDR3 region has 15 residues. Germline V gene data show CDR1 as SGHTA and CDR2 as FQGTGA. Trimming shortened V by 0 bases and J by 7 bases, and 12 bases separated the two germline ends. The CDR3 sequence: CASSLTGEGNGELFF. The DNA for the CDR3 is TGTGCCAGCAGCTTAACCGGGGAAGGGAACGGGGAGCTGTTTTTT.

The rearrangement joins TRBV5-4 to TRBJ2-5; maybe TRBD2 (5 bases). This CDR3 contains 15 residues. Germline V lookup: CDR1 SGHNT, CDR2 YYREEE (reference sequence). The ends were cut back, 0 bases at V and 0 bases at J, with 9 bases in the middle. For the CDR3, the DNA is TGTGCCAGCAGCTTGGCCCCGACTAACCAAGAGACCCAGTACTTC. This codes for CASSLAPTNQETQYF.

V usage is TRBV30 and J usage is TRBJ2-7; the D gene is possibly TRBD2 (5 bases). With 7 bases removed from V and 3 bases from J, the gap between germline ends came to 13 bases. Germline CDR1 reads GTSNPN; CDR2 reads SVGIG (reference sequence). The CDR3 runs 12 residues. CDR3 protein: CASFSDNYEQYF. The CDR3 coding sequence is TGTGCCTCGTTTAGCGATAACTACGAGCAGTACTTC. The variable domain in full, completed from reference TRBV30 and TRBJ2-7, reads SQTIHQWPATLVQPVGSPLSLECTVEGTSNPNLYWYRQAAGRGLQLLFYSVGIGQISSEVPQNLSASRPQDRQFILSSKKLLLSDSGFYLCASFSDNYEQYFGPGTRLTVT.

J is TRBJ1-1 and V is TRBV11-2, with 8 bases matching TRBD1. Unmatched junction bases numbered 4, after V lost 3 bases and J lost 1 base. Germline loops: CDR1 SGHAT, CDR2 FQNNGV. The CDR3 runs 15 residues. DNA of the CDR3: TGTGCCAGCAGCTTGACGACAGGGGAGAACACTGAAGCTTTCTTT. This encodes CASSLTTGENTEAFF. Full variable domain (rest looked up from reference TRBV11-2 and TRBJ1-1): EAGVAQSPRYKIIEKRQSVAFWCNPISGHATLYWYQQILGQGPKLLIQFQNNGVVDDSQLPKDRFSAERLKGVDSTLKIQPAKLEDSAVYLCASSLTTGENTEAFFGQGTRLTVV.

Remarks on this clonotype: A clone one base away is much larger, so this may be a read error. The V and J genes are TRBV2 and TRBJ2-4; 9 nucleotides match TRBD1. CDR3 length: 12 residues. From germline, CDR1 is SNHLY and CDR2 FYNNEI. The trim removed 11 bases at V and 7 bases at J, leaving 6 bases unmatched. Here the CDR3 DNA reads TGTGCCGGCGCCGGGACAGGGAACATTCAGTACTTC. Its translation: CAGAGTGNIQYF.

V gene TRBV19 combines with J gene TRBJ1-5, with 9 positions matching TRBD1. J lost 6 bases, V lost 3 bases, and 6 bases had no gene match. The CDR3 length is 15 residues. The germline gives CDR1 LNHDA, CDR2 SQIVND (reference sequence). CDR3 in DNA: TGTGCCAGTAGTATTAGTGGGACAGGGATTCAGCCCCAGCATTTT. It codes for CASSISGTGIQPQHF.

V gene TRBV11-2 combines with J gene TRBJ2-7, with TRBD1 identical over 7 bases. The germline V gene encodes CDR1 SGHAT and CDR2 FQNNGV. The CDR3 runs 15 residues. V gave up 0 bases and J gave up 1 base; unmatched junction bases: 3. CDR3 amino acids: CASSLDRGMSYEQYF. DNA of the CDR3: TGTGCCAGCAGCTTAGACAGGGGGATGTCCTACGAGCAGTACTTC.